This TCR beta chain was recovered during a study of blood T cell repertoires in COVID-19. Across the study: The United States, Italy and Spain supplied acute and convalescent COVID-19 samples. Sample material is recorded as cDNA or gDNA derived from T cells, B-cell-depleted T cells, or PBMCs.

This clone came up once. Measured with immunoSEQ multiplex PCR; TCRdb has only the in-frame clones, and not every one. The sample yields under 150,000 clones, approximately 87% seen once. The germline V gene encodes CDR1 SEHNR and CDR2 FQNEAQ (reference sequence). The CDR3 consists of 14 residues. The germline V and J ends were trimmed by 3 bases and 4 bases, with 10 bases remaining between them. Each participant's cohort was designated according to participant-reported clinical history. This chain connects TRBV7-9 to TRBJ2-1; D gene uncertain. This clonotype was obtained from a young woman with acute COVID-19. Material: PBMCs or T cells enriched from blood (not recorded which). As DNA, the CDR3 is TGTGCCAGCAGCTTTGAACTATCTTACAATGAGCAGTTCTTC. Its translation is CASSFELSYNEQFF.